Reported below is one T cell receptor beta chain. These data come from a study of blood T cell repertoires in COVID-19. Germline V CDR1 and CDR2: SNHLY, FYNNEI. The CDR3 totals 14 residues. V shed 4 bases and J 7 bases; nucleotides not matched to a gene: 5. Sequencing was performed with immunoSEQ multiplex PCR; in TCRdb, only in-frame clones are kept and a portion is missing. The table shows 180,000 or so clones, with roughly 88% occurring only once. This chain links TRBV2 with TRBJ2-7; 12 nucleotides agree with TRBD1. The receptor was isolated from a man in his 60s with acute or convalescent COVID-19. Sequenced material: peripheral blood. CDR3 protein: CASSVGTGGREQYF. The CDR3 DNA is TGTGCCAGCAGTGTTGGGACAGGGGGCCGAGAGCAGTACTTC. The full variable domain, completed using reference TRBV2 and TRBJ2-7, is EPEVTQTPSHQVTQMGQEVILRCVPISNHLYFYWYRQILGQKVEFLVSFYNNEISEKSEIFDDQFSVERPDGSNFTLKIRSTKLEDSAMYFCASSVGTGGREQYFGPGTRLTVT.